The 13 T cell receptor beta chains below were found in one sample sequenced in a study of blood T cell repertoires in COVID-19. Clones were sequenced by immunoSEQ multiplex PCR, and TCRdb holds only the in-frame ones, with some missing. The sample contains some 150,000 clones, roughly 80% of which appear only once. Sequencing input: peripheral blood. The receptors stem from a woman of 80 years or more with acute or convalescent COVID-19.

The chain joins TRBV5-1 to TRBJ2-4, with D possibly being TRBD2 (5 bases). The CDR3 covers 15 residues. Looked up from germline, CDR1 is SGHRS and CDR2 is YFSETQ. V lost 3 bases, J lost 2 bases, and 12 bases lay in between. CDR3 sequence: CASSSGSTTKNIQYF. CDR3 DNA: TGCGCCAGCAGCTCGGGATCTACAACCAAAAACATTCAGTACTTC.

The chain couples TRBV5-5 to TRBJ1-1; the D gene is possibly TRBD1 (5 bases). Germline loops: CDR1 SGHKS, CDR2 YYEKEE (reference sequence). The CDR3 is 15 residues long. V was shortened by 0 bases and J by 4 bases, with 13 bases between the two germline ends. The CDR3 region has the DNA TGTGCCAGCAGCTTGGAAATGGGGAGGGGCACTGAAGCTTTCTTT. The encoded protein is CASSLEMGRGTEAFF. The whole variable domain, remainder taken from reference TRBV5-5 and TRBJ1-1, is DAGVTQSPTHLIKTRGQQVTLRCSPISGHKSVSWYQQVLGQGPQFIFQYYEKEERGRGNFPDRFSARQFPNYSSELNVNALLLGDSALYLCASSLEMGRGTEAFFGQGTRLTVV.

The chain employs TRBV5-1 and TRBJ2-2, with D unresolved. The germline V gene encodes CDR1 SGHRS and CDR2 YFSETQ. The CDR3 runs 15 residues. Trimming removed 5 bases at V and 1 base at J, with 12 bases between. CDR3 protein: CASRGVTGNTGELFF. DNA of the CDR3: TGCGCCAGCAGAGGTGTGACGGGGAACACCGGGGAGCTGTTTTTT. Full variable domain (outside the CDR3, taken from reference TRBV5-1 and TRBJ2-2): KAGVTQTPRYLIKTRGQQVTLSCSPISGHRSVSWYQQTPGQGLQFLFEYFSETQRNKGNFPGRFSGRQFSNSRSEMNVSTLELGDSALYLCASRGVTGNTGELFFGEGSRLTVL.

V usage is TRBV4-1 and J usage is TRBJ1-2, with D tentatively TRBD1 (6 bases). The CDR3 contains 16 residues. Germline-derived CDR1 and CDR2 are MGHRA and YSYEKL. V gave up 2 bases and J gave up 3 bases, with 16 bases separating them. CDR3 in amino acids: CASSQQPGKGDYGYTF. For the CDR3, the DNA is TGCGCCAGCAGCCAACAACCAGGGAAGGGGGACTATGGCTACACCTTC.

This clone was detected only a few times. The chain uses TRBV19 and TRBJ1-2; weak D call: TRBD1 (5 bases). Germline CDR1 and CDR2: LNHDA and SQIVND (reference sequence). Deletions cut 3 bases from V and 4 bases from J, with 9 bases between. This CDR3 is 13 amino acids long. CDR3 protein: CASSMTDGYGYTF. The CDR3 nucleotides read TGTGCCAGTAGTATGACAGACGGCTATGGCTACACCTTC.

The J gene is TRBJ2-1, the V gene TRBV19; 9 bases match TRBD1. The V gene's germline CDR1 is LNHDA and CDR2 SQIVND (reference sequence). The V segment lost 5 bases and the J segment 9 bases; nucleotides outside the gene matches: 11. The CDR3 length is 15 residues. The CDR3: CASSPGTGNNFEQFF. The CDR3 DNA follows: TGTGCCAGTAGTCCTGGGACAGGGAACAACTTTGAGCAGTTCTTC.

The V gene is TRBV7-2, the J gene TRBJ2-7, with TRBD2 matching 10 bases. The germline V gene has CDR1 SGHTA and CDR2 FQGNSA. Losses at the gene ends were 5 bases for V and 2 bases for J; bases not matched to a gene: 9. This CDR3 is 16 amino acids long. As DNA, the CDR3 is TGTGCCAGCAGCGTCAGAGCGGGGGGGCCGACCTACGAGCAGTACTTC. This translates into CASSVRAGGPTYEQYF.

Note on this clone: This sample also contains other DNA sequences that code for the same CDR3. The chain carries TRBV5-1 and TRBJ2-7; D remains ambiguous. This CDR3 is 13 amino acids long. Trimming took 0 bases from V and 1 from J, leaving 5 bases between them. Germline V CDR1 and CDR2: SGHRS, YFSETQ. The CDR3 loop reads CASSLAGSYEQYF. CDR3 DNA sequence: TGCGCCAGCAGCTTGGCCGGTTCCTACGAGCAGTACTTC.

This chain links TRBV5-5 with TRBJ1-1; no clear D gene. The CDR3 has 13 amino acids. Germline loops: CDR1 SGHKS, CDR2 YYEKEE (reference sequence). Between the trimmed V and J ends, which lost 0 bases and 1 base, there was a span of 4 bases. CDR3 sequence (DNA): TGTGCCAGCAGCTTGGGCGGGAACACTGAAGCTTTCTTT. Its protein product is CASSLGGNTEAFF.

The chain has TRBV5-5 and TRBJ1-4; D may be TRBD1 (6 bases). V gave up 4 bases and J gave up 2 bases, with 15 bases separating them. From germline, CDR1 is SGHKS and CDR2 YYEKEE (reference sequence). The CDR3 sequence is 16 residues long. CDR3 nucleotide sequence: TGTGCCAGCAGCCGGGGGGCGTACAGGACTAATGAAAAACTGTTTTTT. Protein sequence: CASSRGAYRTNEKLFF.

The rearrangement links TRBV6-5 to TRBJ2-7; maybe TRBD1 (5 bases). Germline V gene data show CDR1 as MNHEY and CDR2 as SVGAGI. V gave up 0 bases and J gave up 10 bases, with 16 bases separating them. The CDR3 sequence is 14 residues long. CDR3 in amino acids: CASSYSIRQGPQYF. For the CDR3, the DNA is TGTGCCAGCAGTTACTCGATACGTCAGGGCCCACAGTACTTC.

This sequence joins TRBV5-4 and TRBJ1-2; perhaps TRBD1 as D (6 bases). Germline V gene lookup returns CDR1 SGHNT and CDR2 YYREEE (reference sequence). The CDR3 is made up of 13 amino acids. Trimming took off 8 bases at V and 6 bases at J, with 17 bases between the two ends. In nucleotides, the CDR3 is TGTGCCAGTAATGGACAGTCGGCCAATGGCTACACCTTC. Amino acids: CASNGQSANGYTF.

There are a few counts of this clone. J is TRBJ1-3 and V is TRBV5-8; the D is unclear. V lost 3 bases and J lost 3, with 4 bases in between. The germline gives CDR1 SGHTS, CDR2 YDEGEE. The CDR3 spans 12 residues. In nucleotides, the CDR3 is TGTGCCAGCAGCTCGGTTGGAAACACCATATATTTT. Translated: CASSSVGNTIYF. The full variable domain, rest sourced from reference TRBV5-8 and TRBJ1-3, is EAGVTQSPTHLIKTRGQQATLRCSPISGHTSVYWYQQALGLGLQFLLWYDEGEERNRGNFPPRFSGRQFPNYSSELNVNALELEDSALYLCASSSVGNTIYFGEGSWLTVV.